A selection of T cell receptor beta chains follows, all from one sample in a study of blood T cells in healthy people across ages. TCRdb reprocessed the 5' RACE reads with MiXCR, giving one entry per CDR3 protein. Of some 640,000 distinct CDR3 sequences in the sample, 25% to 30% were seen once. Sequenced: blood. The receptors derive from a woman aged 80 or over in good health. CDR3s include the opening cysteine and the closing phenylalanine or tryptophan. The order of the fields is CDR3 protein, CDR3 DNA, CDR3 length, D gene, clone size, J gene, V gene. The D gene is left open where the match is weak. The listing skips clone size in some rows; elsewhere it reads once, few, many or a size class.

CDR3aa: CASSLRLAGGDNEQFF
CDR3nt: TGTGCCAGCAGCCTCCGACTAGCGGGGGGGGACAATGAGCAGTTCTTC
len: 16
d_gene: TRBD2
abundance: few
j_gene: TRBJ2-1
v_gene: TRBV4-2

CDR3aa: CASSELSLGSETQYF
CDR3nt: TGTGCCAGCAGTGAGCTCTCTCTAGGATCAGAGACCCAGTACTTC
len: 15
d_gene: .
abundance: .
j_gene: TRBJ2-5
v_gene: TRBV2

CDR3aa: CASSQDLGARETQYF
CDR3nt: TGTGCCAGCAGCCAAGATTTAGGTGCCCGGGAGACCCAGTACTTC
len: 15
d_gene: .
abundance: .
j_gene: TRBJ2-5
v_gene: TRBV3-1

CDR3aa: CASTETGTNYGCTF
CDR3nt: TGTGCCAGTACCGAGACAGGGACGAACTATGGCTGCACCTTC
len: 14
d_gene: TRBD1
abundance: .
j_gene: TRBJ1-2
v_gene: TRBV19

CDR3aa: CASSDAGLGGLNSPLHF
CDR3nt: TGCGCCAGCAGCGACGCGGGTCTGGGAGGACTAAATTCACCCCTCCACTTT
len: 17
d_gene: .
abundance: few
j_gene: TRBJ1-6
v_gene: TRBV5-1

CDR3aa: CASSRDTGMDEQFF
CDR3nt: TGTGCCAGCAGCAGGGACACCGGGATGGATGAGCAGTTCTTC
len: 14
d_gene: .
abundance: many
j_gene: TRBJ2-1
v_gene: TRBV9

CDR3aa: CSASGGVSGSYDEQFF
CDR3nt: TGCAGTGCTAGCGGGGGAGTGTCAGGGTCCTACGATGAGCAGTTCTTC
len: 16
d_gene: .
abundance: .
j_gene: TRBJ2-1
v_gene: TRBV20-1

CDR3aa: CASSETGTYEQYF
CDR3nt: TGTGCCAGCAGCGAGACTGGGACCTACGAGCAGTACTTC
len: 13
d_gene: .
abundance: .
j_gene: TRBJ2-7
v_gene: TRBV5-6

CDR3aa: CATSSSLSRGLQFWAPQHF
CDR3nt: TGTGCCACCAGCAGTTCACTGTCTCGAGGGTTACAATTTTGGGCGCCCCAGCATTTT
len: 19
d_gene: .
abundance: few
j_gene: TRBJ1-5
v_gene: TRBV15

CDR3aa: CASSPRRETNEKLFF
CDR3nt: TGTGCCAGCAGCCCCCGACGGGAAACTAATGAAAAACTGTTTTTT
len: 15
d_gene: .
abundance: once
j_gene: TRBJ1-4
v_gene: TRBV5-4

CDR3aa: CASSLGLAGGAKNIQYF
CDR3nt: TGTGCCAGCAGTCTAGGACTAGCGGGGGGAGCCAAAAACATTCAGTACTTC
len: 17
d_gene: TRBD2
abundance: many
j_gene: TRBJ2-4
v_gene: TRBV6-5

CDR3aa: CASSVDGGGEQYF
CDR3nt: TGTGCCAGCAGCGTAGACGGAGGGGGCGAGCAGTACTTC
len: 13
d_gene: .
abundance: many
j_gene: TRBJ2-7
v_gene: TRBV9

CDR3aa: CASSLSGQGMGEQYF
CDR3nt: TGTGCCAGCAGCTTGTCCGGGCAGGGGATGGGCGAGCAGTACTTC
len: 15
d_gene: .
abundance: many
j_gene: TRBJ2-7
v_gene: TRBV5-5

CDR3aa: CASSLSAGGGTGELFF
CDR3nt: TGTGCCAGCAGTTTATCCGCGGGGGGCGGCACCGGGGAGCTGTTTTTT
len: 16
d_gene: TRBD2
abundance: many
j_gene: TRBJ2-2
v_gene: TRBV27

CDR3aa: CASSLDRTSYNEQFF
CDR3nt: TGTGCCAGCAGTTTGGACAGGACCTCCTACAATGAGCAGTTCTTC
len: 15
d_gene: TRBD1
abundance: many
j_gene: TRBJ2-1
v_gene: TRBV6-1

CDR3aa: CAWSRDPGYTF
CDR3nt: TGTGCCTGGAGTCGTGACCCCGGCTACACCTTC
len: 11
d_gene: .
abundance: many
j_gene: TRBJ1-2
v_gene: TRBV30

CDR3aa: CASRDAGGVGELFF
CDR3nt: TGTGCCAGCAGGGACGCGGGGGGGGTCGGGGAGCTGTTTTTT
len: 14
d_gene: TRBD2
abundance: many
j_gene: TRBJ2-2
v_gene: TRBV6-5

CDR3aa: CAWSVGVRGYEQYF
CDR3nt: TGTGCCTGGAGTGTGGGTGTGCGCGGCTACGAGCAGTACTTC
len: 14
d_gene: .
abundance: many
j_gene: TRBJ2-7
v_gene: TRBV30

CDR3aa: CSAREGGADSYEQYF
CDR3nt: TGCAGTGCTAGAGAGGGCGGGGCGGACTCCTACGAGCAGTACTTC
len: 15
d_gene: .
abundance: .
j_gene: TRBJ2-7
v_gene: TRBV20-1

CDR3aa: CAWTGGGEKLFF
CDR3nt: TGTGCCTGGACAGGGGGCGGTGAAAAACTGTTTTTT
len: 12
d_gene: TRBD1
abundance: .
j_gene: TRBJ1-4
v_gene: TRBV30

CDR3aa: CASSLEFGRGYGYTF
CDR3nt: TGTGCCAGCAGCTTGGAATTTGGCAGGGGTTATGGCTACACCTTC
len: 15
d_gene: .
abundance: many
j_gene: TRBJ1-2
v_gene: TRBV5-6

CDR3aa: CASSLDGTLNYEQYF
CDR3nt: TGTGCCAGCAGCTTAGATGGGACATTAAACTACGAGCAGTACTTC
len: 15
d_gene: .
abundance: many
j_gene: TRBJ2-7
v_gene: TRBV7-9

CDR3aa: CASSLSGSTNYGYTF
CDR3nt: TGTGCCAGCAGCTTATCCGGGTCCACTAACTATGGCTACACCTTC
len: 15
d_gene: .
abundance: few
j_gene: TRBJ1-2
v_gene: TRBV7-2